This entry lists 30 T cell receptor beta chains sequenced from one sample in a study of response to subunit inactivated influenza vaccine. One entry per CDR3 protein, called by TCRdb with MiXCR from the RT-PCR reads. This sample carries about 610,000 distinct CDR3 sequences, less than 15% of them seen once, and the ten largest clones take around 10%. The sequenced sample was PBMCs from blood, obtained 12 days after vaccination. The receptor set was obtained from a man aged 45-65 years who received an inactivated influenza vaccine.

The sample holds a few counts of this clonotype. In DNA form, the CDR3 reads TGCGCCAGCAGCTTAACTCCAAACGGCCACGAGCAGTACTTC. Translation: CASSLTPNGHEQYF. The J gene is TRBJ2-7, the V gene TRBV5-1, with D hard to call. V was trimmed by 2 bases and J by 5 bases, leaving 14 bases between them. This CDR3 region has 14 residues. From germline, CDR1 is SGHRS and CDR2 YFSETQ.

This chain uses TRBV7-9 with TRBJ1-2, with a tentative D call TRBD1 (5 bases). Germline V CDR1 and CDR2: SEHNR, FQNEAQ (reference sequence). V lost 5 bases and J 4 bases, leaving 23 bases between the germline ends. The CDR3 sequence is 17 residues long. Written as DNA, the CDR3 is TGTGCCAGCAGCCCCGTCCAGGGACTTACTTCGGTCTATGGCTACACCTTC. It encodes CASSPVQGLTSVYGYTF. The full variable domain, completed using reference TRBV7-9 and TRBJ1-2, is DTGVSQNPRHKITKRGQNVTFRCDPISEHNRLYWYRQTLGQGPEFLTYFQNEAQLEKSRLLSDRFSAERPKGSFSTLEIQRTEQGDSAMYLCASSPVQGLTSVYGYTFGSGTRLTVV.

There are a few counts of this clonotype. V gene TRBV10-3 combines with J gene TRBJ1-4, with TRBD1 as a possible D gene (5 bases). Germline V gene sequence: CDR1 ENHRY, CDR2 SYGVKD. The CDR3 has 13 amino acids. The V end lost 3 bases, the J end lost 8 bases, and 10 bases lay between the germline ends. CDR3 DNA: TGTGCCATCAGTGACGGACATGCGGAAAAACTGTTTTTT. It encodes CAISDGHAEKLFF.

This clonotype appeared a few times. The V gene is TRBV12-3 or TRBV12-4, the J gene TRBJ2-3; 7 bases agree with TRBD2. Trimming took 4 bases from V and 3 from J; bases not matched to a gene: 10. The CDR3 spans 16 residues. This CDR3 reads CASSSRGVGPTDTQYF. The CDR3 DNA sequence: TGTGCCAGCAGTTCCCGGGGGGTCGGCCCAACAGATACGCAGTATTTT.

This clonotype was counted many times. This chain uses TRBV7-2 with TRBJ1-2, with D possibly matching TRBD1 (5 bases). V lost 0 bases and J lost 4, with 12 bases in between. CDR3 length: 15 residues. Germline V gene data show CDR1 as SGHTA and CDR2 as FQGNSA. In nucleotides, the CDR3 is TGTGCCAGCAGCTTAGCGGGGACGGCTCTCTATGGCTACACCTTC. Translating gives CASSLAGTALYGYTF.

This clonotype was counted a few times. The CDR3 here is CASSMTGYSYEQYF. Here the CDR3 DNA reads TGCGCCAGCAGCATGACAGGGTACTCCTACGAGCAGTACTTC. The chain has TRBV5-1 and TRBJ2-7; 7 positions match TRBD1. Germline V gene sequence: CDR1 SGHRS, CDR2 YFSETQ. J lost 0 bases, V lost 4 bases, and 4 bases had no gene match. This CDR3 is 14 amino acids long.

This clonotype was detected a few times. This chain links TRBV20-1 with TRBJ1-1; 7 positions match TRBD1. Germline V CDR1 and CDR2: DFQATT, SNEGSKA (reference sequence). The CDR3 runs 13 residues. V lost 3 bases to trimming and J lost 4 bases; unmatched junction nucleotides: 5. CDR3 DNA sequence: TGCAGTGCTAGTGAGGGGGCTGGCACTGAAGCTTTCTTT. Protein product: CSASEGAGTEAFF.

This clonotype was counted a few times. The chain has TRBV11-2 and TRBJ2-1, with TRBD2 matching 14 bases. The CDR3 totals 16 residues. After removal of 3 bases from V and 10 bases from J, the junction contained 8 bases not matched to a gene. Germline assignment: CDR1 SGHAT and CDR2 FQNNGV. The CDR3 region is CASSFPPGLAGAEQFF. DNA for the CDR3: TGTGCCAGCAGCTTCCCACCGGGACTAGCGGGGGCGGAGCAGTTCTTC. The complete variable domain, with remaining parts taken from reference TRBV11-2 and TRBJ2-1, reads EAGVAQSPRYKIIEKRQSVAFWCNPISGHATLYWYQQILGQGPKLLIQFQNNGVVDDSQLPKDRFSAERLKGVDSTLKIQPAKLEDSAVYLCASSFPPGLAGAEQFFGPGTRLTVL.

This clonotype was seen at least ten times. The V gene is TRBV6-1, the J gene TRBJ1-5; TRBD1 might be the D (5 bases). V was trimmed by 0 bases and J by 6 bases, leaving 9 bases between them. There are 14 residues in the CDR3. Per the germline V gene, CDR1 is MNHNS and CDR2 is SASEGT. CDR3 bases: TGTGCCAGCAGTGAAGCTGGGGGGGTTCAGCCCCAGCATTTT. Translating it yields CASSEAGGVQPQHF.

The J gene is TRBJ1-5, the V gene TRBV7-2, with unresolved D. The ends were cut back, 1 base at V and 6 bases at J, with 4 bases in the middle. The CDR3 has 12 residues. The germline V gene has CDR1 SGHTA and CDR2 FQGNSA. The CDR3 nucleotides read TGTGCCAGCAGCTTAGATGTTCAGCCCCAGCATTTT. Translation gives CASSLDVQPQHF.

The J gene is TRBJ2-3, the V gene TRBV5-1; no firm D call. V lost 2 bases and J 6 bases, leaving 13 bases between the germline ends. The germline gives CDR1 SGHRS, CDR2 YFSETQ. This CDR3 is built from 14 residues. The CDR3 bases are TGCGCCAGCAGCTTACCCCTCGGCAGGGATACGCAGTATTTT. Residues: CASSLPLGRDTQYF.

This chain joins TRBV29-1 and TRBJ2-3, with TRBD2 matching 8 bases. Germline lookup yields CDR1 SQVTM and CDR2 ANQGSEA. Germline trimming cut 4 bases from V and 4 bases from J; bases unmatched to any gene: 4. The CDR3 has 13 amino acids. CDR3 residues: CSVVAGGADTQYF. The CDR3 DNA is TGCAGCGTTGTTGCGGGAGGTGCAGATACGCAGTATTTT.

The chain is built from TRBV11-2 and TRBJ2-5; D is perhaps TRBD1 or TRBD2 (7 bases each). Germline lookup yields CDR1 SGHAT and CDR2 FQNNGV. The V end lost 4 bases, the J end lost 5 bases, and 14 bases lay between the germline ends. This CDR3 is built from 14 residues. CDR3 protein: CASSYYRGGETQYF. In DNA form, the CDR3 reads TGTGCCAGCAGCTACTACAGGGGAGGGGAGACCCAGTACTTC.

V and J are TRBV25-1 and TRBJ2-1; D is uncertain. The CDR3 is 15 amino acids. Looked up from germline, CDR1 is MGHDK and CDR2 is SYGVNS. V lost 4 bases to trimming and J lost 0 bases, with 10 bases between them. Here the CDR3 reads CASSGSLGSYNEQFF. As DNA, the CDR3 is TGTGCCAGCAGTGGGAGCCTGGGCTCCTACAATGAGCAGTTCTTC.

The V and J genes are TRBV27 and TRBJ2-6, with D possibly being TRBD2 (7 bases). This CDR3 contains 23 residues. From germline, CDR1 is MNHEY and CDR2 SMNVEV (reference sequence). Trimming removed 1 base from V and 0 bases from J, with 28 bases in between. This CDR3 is CASSLFVRQMGGRSFSGANVLTF. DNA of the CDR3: TGTGCCAGCAGTTTATTTGTGCGCCAGATGGGGGGGCGAAGCTTCTCTGGGGCCAACGTCCTGACTTTC. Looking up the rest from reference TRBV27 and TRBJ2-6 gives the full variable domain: EAQVTQNPRYLITVTGKKLTVTCSQNMNHEYMSWYRQDPGLGLRQIYYSMNVEVTDKGDVPEGYKVSRKEKRNFPLILESPSPNQTSLYFCASSLFVRQMGGRSFSGANVLTFGAGSRLTVL.

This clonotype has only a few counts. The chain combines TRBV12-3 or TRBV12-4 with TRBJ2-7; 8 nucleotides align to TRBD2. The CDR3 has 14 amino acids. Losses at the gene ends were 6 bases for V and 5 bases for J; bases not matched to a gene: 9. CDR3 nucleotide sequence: TGTGCCAGCAGATCCCCGGGGGGGGCAAACGAGCAGTACTTC. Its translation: CASRSPGGANEQYF.

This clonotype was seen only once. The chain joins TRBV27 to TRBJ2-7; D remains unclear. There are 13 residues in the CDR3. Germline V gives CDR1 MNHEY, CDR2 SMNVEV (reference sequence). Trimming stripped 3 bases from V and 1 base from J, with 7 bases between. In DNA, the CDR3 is TGTGCCAGCAGTTTGAACTGGTCCTACGAGCAGTACTTC. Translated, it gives CASSLNWSYEQYF.

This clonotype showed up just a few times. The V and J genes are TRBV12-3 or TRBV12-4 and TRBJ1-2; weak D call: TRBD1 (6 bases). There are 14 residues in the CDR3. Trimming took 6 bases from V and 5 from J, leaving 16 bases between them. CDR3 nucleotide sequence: TGTGCCAGCAGGGCCGCAGGGGACCGGTATGGCTACACCTTC. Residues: CASRAAGDRYGYTF.

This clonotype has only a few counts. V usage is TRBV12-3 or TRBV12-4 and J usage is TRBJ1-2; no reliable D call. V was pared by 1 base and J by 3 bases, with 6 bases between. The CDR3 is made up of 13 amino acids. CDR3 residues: CASSLGSYYGYTF. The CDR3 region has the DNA TGTGCCAGCAGTTTAGGGTCCTACTATGGCTACACCTTC.

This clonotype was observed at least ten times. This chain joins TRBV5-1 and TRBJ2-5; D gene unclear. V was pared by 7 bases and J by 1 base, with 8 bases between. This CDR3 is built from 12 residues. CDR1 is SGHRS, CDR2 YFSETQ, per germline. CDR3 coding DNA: TGCGCCAGCCGAGAATCCCAAGAGACCCAGTACTTC. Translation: CASRESQETQYF.

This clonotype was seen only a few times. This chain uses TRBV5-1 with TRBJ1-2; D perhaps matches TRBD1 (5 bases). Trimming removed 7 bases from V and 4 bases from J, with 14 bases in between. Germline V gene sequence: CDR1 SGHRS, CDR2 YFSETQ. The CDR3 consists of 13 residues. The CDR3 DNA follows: TGCGCCAGCCGCAGTTCAGGGATCTATGGCTACACCTTC. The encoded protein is CASRSSGIYGYTF.

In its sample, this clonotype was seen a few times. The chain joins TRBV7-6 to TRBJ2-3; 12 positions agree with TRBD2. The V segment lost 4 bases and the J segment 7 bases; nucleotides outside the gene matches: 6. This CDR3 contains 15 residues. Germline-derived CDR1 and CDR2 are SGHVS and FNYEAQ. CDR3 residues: CASSSPTSGSNTQYF. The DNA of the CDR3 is TGTGCCAGCAGCTCCCCGACTAGCGGGAGTAATACGCAGTATTTT. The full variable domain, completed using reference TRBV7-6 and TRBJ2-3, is GAGVSQSPRYKVTKRGQDVALRCDPISGHVSLYWYRQALGQGPEFLTYFNYEAQQDKSGLPNDRFSAERPEGSISTLTIQRTEQRDSAMYRCASSSPTSGSNTQYFGPGTRLTVL.

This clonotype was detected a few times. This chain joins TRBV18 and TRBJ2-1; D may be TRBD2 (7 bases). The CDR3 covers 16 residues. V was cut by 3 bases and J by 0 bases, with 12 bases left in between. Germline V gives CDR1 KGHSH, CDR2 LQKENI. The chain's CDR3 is CASSPGGGRSYNEQFF. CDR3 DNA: TGTGCCAGCTCACCGGGCGGGGGCCGCTCCTACAATGAGCAGTTCTTC.

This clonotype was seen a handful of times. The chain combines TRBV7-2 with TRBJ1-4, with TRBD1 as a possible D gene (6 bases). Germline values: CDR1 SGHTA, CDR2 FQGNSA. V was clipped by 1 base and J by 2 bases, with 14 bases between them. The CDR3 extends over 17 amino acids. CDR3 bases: TGTGCCAGCAGCTTAGGGGGAACAGGGCTGACTAATGAAAAACTGTTTTTT. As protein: CASSLGGTGLTNEKLFF.

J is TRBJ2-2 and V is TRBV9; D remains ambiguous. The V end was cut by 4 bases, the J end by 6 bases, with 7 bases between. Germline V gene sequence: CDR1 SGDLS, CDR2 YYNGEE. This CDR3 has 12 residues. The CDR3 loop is CASSRTSGELFF. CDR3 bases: TGTGCCAGCAGCAGAACTTCCGGGGAGCTGTTTTTT.

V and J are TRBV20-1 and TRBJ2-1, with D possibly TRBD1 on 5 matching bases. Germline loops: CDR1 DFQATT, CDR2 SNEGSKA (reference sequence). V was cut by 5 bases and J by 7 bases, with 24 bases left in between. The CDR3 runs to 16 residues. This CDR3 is CSAEGAWRTTANEQFF. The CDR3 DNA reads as TGCAGTGCTGAAGGGGCATGGCGGACGACCGCGAATGAGCAGTTCTTC.

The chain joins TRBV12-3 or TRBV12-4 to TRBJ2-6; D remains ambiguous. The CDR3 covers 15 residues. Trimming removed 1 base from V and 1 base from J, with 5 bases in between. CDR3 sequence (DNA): TGTGCCAGCAGTTTAGTCGTTTCTGGGGCCAACGTCCTGACTTTC. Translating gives CASSLVVSGANVLTF.

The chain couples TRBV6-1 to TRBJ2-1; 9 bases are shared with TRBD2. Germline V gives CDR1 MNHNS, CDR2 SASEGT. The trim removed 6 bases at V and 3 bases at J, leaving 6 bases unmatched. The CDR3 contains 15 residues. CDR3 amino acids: CASRESSGVYNEQFF. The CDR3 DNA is TGTGCCAGCAGAGAATCTAGCGGGGTCTACAATGAGCAGTTCTTC.

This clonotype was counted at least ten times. CDR3 DNA: TGCGCCAGCAGCTTGGATGTCGGCAGGGGTATTCCCGAGCAGTACTTC. It is translated as CASSLDVGRGIPEQYF. The gene calls are TRBV5-1 and TRBJ2-7, with a possible D match to TRBD1 (6 bases). This CDR3 comprises 16 residues. The V gene lost 0 bases and the J gene lost 6 bases, with 19 bases spanning the gap. Germline V CDR1 and CDR2: SGHRS, YFSETQ.

As DNA, the CDR3 is TGTGCCAGCAGGGGGTCAGTGTGGGAGGGCATTGGGACCTACGAGCAGTACTTC. This encodes CASRGSVWEGIGTYEQYF. This rearrangement joins TRBV11-2 to TRBJ2-7, with 7 bases identical to TRBD2. This CDR3 contains 18 residues. Germline V gives CDR1 SGHAT, CDR2 FQNNGV. V lost 6 bases and J lost 2; bases outside the gene matches: 19.